One sample yielded the 2 T cell receptor beta chains listed below, sequenced in a study of PD-L1 blockade in urothelial cancer. Some clones are missing from TCRdb's copy, which holds only in-frame ones; the method was immunoSEQ multiplex PCR. The top ten clones hold under 4.5% of a sample with about 30,000 clones, about nine tenths of them seen once. The source was PBMCs, collected around atezolizumab (anti-PD-L1) treatment. These receptor sequences come from a man in his forties or fifties with urothelial cancer.

The chain uses TRBV30 and TRBJ1-2, with TRBD1 matching 7 bases. The CDR3 is 14 amino acids. The V and J ends lost 1 base and 0 bases, in that order; junction bases with no gene match: 2. Germline V lookup: CDR1 GTSNPN, CDR2 SVGIG (reference sequence). Here the CDR3 DNA reads TGTGCCTGGAGTGGGGACAGCACTAACTATGGCTACACCTTC. Its translation: CAWSGDSTNYGYTF.

The chain carries TRBV11-2 and TRBJ1-2, with 8 bases matching TRBD1. Germline V lookup: CDR1 SGHAT, CDR2 FQNNGV. CDR3 size: 14 residues. With V trimmed by 4 bases and J by 6 bases, 7 bases remained unmatched. The CDR3 spells CASSSGGRLDGYTF. Written as DNA, the CDR3 is TGTGCCAGCAGCTCAGGGGGCAGATTGGATGGCTACACCTTC. Filled out from reference TRBV11-2 and TRBJ1-2, the complete variable domain reads EAGVAQSPRYKIIEKRQSVAFWCNPISGHATLYWYQQILGQGPKLLIQFQNNGVVDDSQLPKDRFSAERLKGVDSTLKIQPAKLEDSAVYLCASSSGGRLDGYTFGSGTRLTVV.